Listed below are T cell receptor beta chains from one sample, sequenced in a study of T-cell reconstitution after alpha-beta-depleted transplantation in children. TCRdb recomputed calls from the PCR reads with MiXCR, one row per CDR3 protein. The repertoire holds roughly 500,000 distinct CDR3 sequences, less than 35% seen once, with under 3% in the top ten. The sequences come from PBMCs from the stem cell graft donor, collected from the stem cell graft. Receptor source: a human donor who donated a stem cell graft to a child with aplastic anemia. CDR3s include the opening cysteine and the closing phenylalanine or tryptophan. D genes are given only for firm matches. The listing skips clone size in some rows; elsewhere it reads once, few, many or a size class.

j_gene: TRBJ2-2
abundance: -
v_gene: TRBV27
d_gene: -
CDR3aa: CASSRSVANTGELFF
CDR3nt: TGTGCCAGCAGCCGTTCCGTCGCGAACACCGGGGAGCTGTTTTTT

j_gene: TRBJ1-2
abundance: few
v_gene: TRBV5-6
d_gene: TRBD1
CDR3aa: CASSHLMSGQGDYGYTF
CDR3nt: TGTGCCAGCAGCCACCTGATGTCGGGACAGGGCGACTATGGCTACACCTTC

j_gene: TRBJ2-3
abundance: few
v_gene: TRBV20-1
d_gene: -
CDR3aa: CSARRMGFSTDTQYF
CDR3nt: TGCAGTGCAAGAAGGATGGGCTTCAGCACAGATACGCAGTATTTT

j_gene: TRBJ2-2
abundance: -
v_gene: TRBV7-8
d_gene: -
CDR3aa: CASSLGGVLGELFF
CDR3nt: TGTGCCAGCAGCTTAGGAGGAGTTCTCGGGGAGCTGTTTTTT

j_gene: TRBJ1-4
abundance: -
v_gene: TRBV5-6
d_gene: TRBD1
CDR3aa: CASSRYGTAVNEKLFF
CDR3nt: TGTGCCAGCAGCCGATATGGGACAGCAGTTAATGAAAAACTGTTTTTT

j_gene: TRBJ1-1
abundance: many
v_gene: TRBV30
d_gene: -
CDR3aa: CAWKEAGHTEAFF
CDR3nt: TGTGCCTGGAAGGAGGCAGGGCACACTGAAGCTTTCTTT

j_gene: TRBJ1-5
abundance: -
v_gene: TRBV28
d_gene: -
CDR3aa: CASSPPGSPQPQHF
CDR3nt: TGTGCCAGCAGCCCCCCGGGATCCCCTCAGCCCCAGCATTTT

j_gene: TRBJ2-5
abundance: few
v_gene: TRBV29-1
d_gene: TRBD2
CDR3aa: CSVGGLAGGPKETQYF
CDR3nt: TGCAGCGTGGGGGGACTAGCGGGAGGCCCAAAAGAGACCCAGTACTTC

j_gene: TRBJ2-5
abundance: -
v_gene: TRBV7-2
d_gene: -
CDR3aa: CASSLNMRETQYF
CDR3nt: TGTGCCAGCAGCTTAAACATGCGGGAGACCCAGTACTTC

j_gene: TRBJ1-1
abundance: -
v_gene: TRBV5-4
d_gene: -
CDR3aa: CASRAGSQGSEAFF
CDR3nt: TGTGCCAGCAGGGCCGGGTCCCAGGGCTCTGAAGCTTTCTTT

j_gene: TRBJ1-1
abundance: -
v_gene: TRBV18
d_gene: -
CDR3aa: CASSRGSGANTEAFF
CDR3nt: TGTGCCAGCTCGCGGGGGAGCGGGGCGAACACTGAAGCTTTCTTT

j_gene: TRBJ2-5
abundance: -
v_gene: TRBV20-1
d_gene: -
CDR3aa: CSAKRDNGETQYF
CDR3nt: TGCAGTGCCAAAAGGGACAACGGTGAGACCCAGTACTTC

j_gene: TRBJ2-7
abundance: -
v_gene: TRBV12-3/TRBV12-4
d_gene: TRBD2
CDR3aa: CASSPTTSGSYEQYF
CDR3nt: TGTGCCAGCAGTCCGACGACTAGCGGGAGTTACGAGCAGTACTTC

j_gene: TRBJ2-1
abundance: -
v_gene: TRBV29-1
d_gene: TRBD2
CDR3aa: CSAGGGYRNEQFF
CDR3nt: TGCAGCGCCGGGGGGGGCTATAGAAATGAGCAGTTCTTC

j_gene: TRBJ1-1
abundance: -
v_gene: TRBV6-2/TRBV6-3
d_gene: -
CDR3aa: CASSYSTAYTEAFF
CDR3nt: TGTGCCAGCAGTTACTCGACGGCATACACTGAAGCTTTCTTT

j_gene: TRBJ2-1
abundance: -
v_gene: TRBV5-1
d_gene: TRBD2
CDR3aa: CASSLDGLAGVYEQFF
CDR3nt: TGCGCCAGCAGCTTGGATGGGCTAGCGGGAGTCTATGAGCAGTTCTTC

j_gene: TRBJ2-4
abundance: -
v_gene: TRBV18
d_gene: -
CDR3aa: CASSIRSTDIQYF
CDR3nt: TGTGCCAGCTCAATCCGATCCACGGACATTCAGTACTTC

j_gene: TRBJ1-1
abundance: few
v_gene: TRBV18
d_gene: -
CDR3aa: CASSREGRTEAFF
CDR3nt: TGTGCCAGCTCCAGGGAGGGGAGGACTGAAGCTTTCTTT

j_gene: TRBJ1-5
abundance: -
v_gene: TRBV6-5
d_gene: -
CDR3aa: CASSYSYHQPQHF
CDR3nt: TGTGCCAGCAGTTACTCGTACCATCAGCCCCAGCATTTT

j_gene: TRBJ2-7
abundance: few
v_gene: TRBV6-1
d_gene: -
CDR3aa: CASSRSADTPYEQYF
CDR3nt: TGTGCCAGCAGCCGTTCGGCGGACACCCCCTACGAGCAGTACTTC

j_gene: TRBJ1-2
abundance: few
v_gene: TRBV12-3/TRBV12-4
d_gene: TRBD1
CDR3aa: CASSPQGENGYTF
CDR3nt: TGTGCCAGCAGCCCGCAGGGGGAAAATGGCTACACCTTC

j_gene: TRBJ1-5
abundance: many
v_gene: TRBV7-2
d_gene: -
CDR3aa: CASSLSPDQPQHF
CDR3nt: TGTGCCAGCAGCTTAAGTCCCGACCAGCCCCAGCATTTT

j_gene: TRBJ2-5
abundance: once
v_gene: TRBV19
d_gene: -
CDR3aa: CASSDRDTGWETQYF
CDR3nt: TGTGCCAGTAGTGACCGGGACACTGGTTGGGAGACCCAGTACTTC

j_gene: TRBJ1-2
abundance: -
v_gene: TRBV19
d_gene: -
CDR3aa: CASRVPDGYTF
CDR3nt: TGTGCCAGTAGAGTCCCCGACGGCTACACCTTC

j_gene: TRBJ1-2
abundance: -
v_gene: TRBV18
d_gene: -
CDR3aa: CASSPQQGASTF
CDR3nt: TGTGCCAGCTCACCGCAACAAGGGGCTTCTACCTTC

j_gene: TRBJ2-3
abundance: -
v_gene: TRBV12-3/TRBV12-4
d_gene: TRBD2
CDR3aa: CASSLGGLATDTQYF
CDR3nt: TGTGCCAGCAGTTTAGGGGGACTAGCAACAGATACGCAGTATTTT

j_gene: TRBJ1-2
abundance: -
v_gene: TRBV20-1
d_gene: -
CDR3aa: CSAPTGSYGYTF
CDR3nt: TGCAGTGCCCCGACAGGCAGCTATGGCTACACCTTC